The rows below give T cell receptor beta chains drawn from one sample of a study of T cells in Graves' hyperthyroidism and ophthalmopathy. TCRdb redid the calling of the multiplex PCR reads with MiXCR, one entry per CDR3 protein. Among roughly 600,000 distinct CDR3 sequences, more than 14% were seen once, and the ten largest hold around 13%. Sequences were obtained from blood. Receptors originate from a woman aged 50 to 60 with Graves' ophthalmopathy. Each CDR3 is given with its conserved first and last residue. The order of the fields is J gene, V gene, CDR3 protein.

j_call: TRBJ2-2; v_call: TRBV29-1; cdr3_aa: CSVAGELFF
j_call: TRBJ2-1; v_call: TRBV6-2/TRBV6-3; cdr3_aa: CASSSQTVSSGPSDNYNEQFF
j_call: TRBJ2-3; v_call: TRBV6-5; cdr3_aa: CASSYSGQGTTDTQYF
j_call: TRBJ2-7; v_call: TRBV7-9; cdr3_aa: CASSYSSGLGNYEQYF
j_call: TRBJ2-5; v_call: TRBV7-3; cdr3_aa: CASSLTSWGSGETQYF
j_call: TRBJ2-5; v_call: TRBV12-3/TRBV12-4; cdr3_aa: CASSLSMTSTYF
j_call: TRBJ2-1; v_call: TRBV15; cdr3_aa: CATSRDIGEQFF
j_call: TRBJ2-7; v_call: TRBV28; cdr3_aa: CASSRLALTYEQYF
j_call: TRBJ2-7; v_call: TRBV28; cdr3_aa: CASSLGASGGTYLEQYF
j_call: TRBJ1-6; v_call: TRBV7-2; cdr3_aa: CASSLRGQNSPLHF
j_call: TRBJ2-1; v_call: TRBV4-1; cdr3_aa: CASTRLLAGGPNEQFF
j_call: TRBJ1-1; v_call: TRBV5-1; cdr3_aa: CASSLMGGQTNTEAFF
j_call: TRBJ2-3; v_call: TRBV7-3; cdr3_aa: CASSFRQGLDTQYF
j_call: TRBJ2-1; v_call: TRBV19; cdr3_aa: CASSRVPGAYNEQFF
j_call: TRBJ2-3; v_call: TRBV6-1; cdr3_aa: CASRPWTSGRGRAQYF
j_call: TRBJ1-1; v_call: TRBV6-1; cdr3_aa: CASSYLGNTEAFF
j_call: TRBJ2-7; v_call: TRBV6-2/TRBV6-3; cdr3_aa: CASRDRGIEQYF
j_call: TRBJ1-2; v_call: TRBV28; cdr3_aa: CASTTRSYGYTF
j_call: TRBJ1-1; v_call: TRBV6-1; cdr3_aa: CASSSGAPNTEAFF
j_call: TRBJ2-7; v_call: TRBV7-3; cdr3_aa: CASSPGTATGEQYF
j_call: TRBJ2-3; v_call: TRBV27; cdr3_aa: CASSFRLAVLFYTDTQYF
j_call: TRBJ1-2; v_call: TRBV27; cdr3_aa: CASSVNRGSYGYTF
j_call: TRBJ2-1; v_call: TRBV7-2; cdr3_aa: CASSPGLASTYNEQFF
j_call: TRBJ1-6; v_call: TRBV9; cdr3_aa: CASSVAGGNSPLHF
j_call: TRBJ2-3; v_call: TRBV29-1; cdr3_aa: CSVGRGITDTQYF
j_call: TRBJ2-5; v_call: TRBV6-1; cdr3_aa: CASSWLRETQYF